These 26 T cell receptor beta chains originate from one sample sequenced in a study of shared clonotypes between healthy human individuals. This table comes from immunoSEQ multiplex PCR, and its TCRdb copy is limited to in-frame clones, with some not included. In the table there are about 1 million clones, approximately 68% of which are singletons. The specimen was memory CD4+ T cells sorted from blood. Subset denoted: CD45RA-negative fraction. Every receptor here comes from a man younger than 30 in good health.

The V and J genes are TRBV5-1 and TRBJ1-1; perhaps TRBD1 as D (6 bases). In germline, CDR1 is SGHRS, CDR2 YFSETQ. V was shortened by 4 bases and J by 0 bases, with 7 bases between the two germline ends. The CDR3 length is 13 residues. Here the CDR3 DNA reads TGCGCCAGCAGCGAGGGGGTGAACACTGAAGCTTTCTTT. Translating it yields CASSEGVNTEAFF.

CDR3 in amino acids: CASGAWGPGETQYF. CDR3 in DNA: TGTGCTAGTGGCGCCTGGGGGCCCGGAGAGACCCAGTACTTC. V is TRBV12-5 and J is TRBJ2-5; perhaps TRBD1 as D (6 bases). Per the germline V gene, CDR1 is LGHNT and CDR2 is FRNRAP. Trimming took off 6 bases at V and 4 bases at J, with 15 bases between the two ends. The length of the CDR3 is 14 residues. The whole variable domain, remainder taken from reference TRBV12-5 and TRBJ2-5, is DARVTQTPRHKVTEMGQEVTMRCQPILGHNTVFWYRQTMMQGLELLAYFRNRAPLDDSGMPKDRFSAEMPDATLATLKIQPSEPRDSAVYFCASGAWGPGETQYFGPGTRLLVL.

The chain recombines TRBV5-4 with TRBJ2-3; TRBD2 matches 8 bases. The length of the CDR3 is 15 residues. V shed 5 bases, J shed 3 bases, and the junction held 8 bases outside the gene matches. Germline V gene lookup returns CDR1 SGHNT and CDR2 YYREEE (reference sequence). For the CDR3, the DNA is TGTGCCAGCAGGGCGGGGGGAGGCACGACAGATACGCAGTATTTT. It specifies CASRAGGGTTDTQYF.

The CDR3 spells CASSLVIGGVDTQYF. The CDR3 nucleotides are TGCGCCAGCAGCTTGGTCATAGGCGGGGTAGATACGCAGTATTTT. This chain links TRBV5-1 with TRBJ2-3, with a tentative D call TRBD2 (6 bases). Germline-derived CDR1 and CDR2 are SGHRS and YFSETQ. V was cut by 0 bases and J by 5 bases, with 13 bases left in between. CDR3 size: 15 residues.

The CDR3 bases are TGTGCCAGCAGTTTTACTAGCGGGAGTATCTACAATGAGCAGTTCTTC. This codes for CASSFTSGSIYNEQFF. The chain has TRBV7-2 and TRBJ2-1, with 11 positions matching TRBD2. Unmatched junction bases numbered 7, after V lost 6 bases and J lost 3 bases. CDR1 is SGHTA, CDR2 FQGNSA, per germline. The CDR3 is 16 amino acids.

The V and J genes are TRBV18 and TRBJ2-1; 7 bases agree with TRBD1. From germline, CDR1 is KGHSH and CDR2 LQKENI. Trimming took 3 bases from V and 2 from J; bases not matched to a gene: 4. This CDR3 is 15 amino acids long. CDR3: CASSPRQGPYNEQFF. The CDR3 nucleotides read TGTGCCAGCTCACCGAGACAGGGTCCCTACAATGAGCAGTTCTTC.

This chain links TRBV11-3 with TRBJ2-1; D may be TRBD2 (6 bases). The CDR3 sequence is 15 residues long. V lost 2 bases to trimming and J lost 8 bases, with 16 bases between them. Germline V gives CDR1 SGHNT, CDR2 YENEEA. CDR3 nucleotides: TGTGCCAGCAGCTTAAAGGGTTGGTCGGGAGATGAGCAGTTCTTC. Its protein is CASSLKGWSGDEQFF.

This chain links TRBV11-2 with TRBJ1-4, with D unclear. The length of the CDR3 is 13 residues. Trimming pared 4 bases from V and 3 bases from J, leaving 6 bases between. Germline assignment: CDR1 SGHAT and CDR2 FQNNGV. The CDR3 bases are TGTGCCAGCAGCTACTCTGCTAATGAAAAACTGTTTTTT. Its translation: CASSYSANEKLFF.

This clone came up once. The chain joins TRBV7-6 to TRBJ2-5; D tentatively fits TRBD1 or TRBD2 (6 bases each). This CDR3 spans 15 amino acids. Germline loops: CDR1 SGHVS, CDR2 FNYEAQ. Trimming removed 4 bases at V and 4 bases at J, with 16 bases between. The CDR3, as DNA: TGTGCCAGCAGCTCCCATGGGGGGCGCGGAGAGACCCAGTACTTC. Translating gives CASSSHGGRGETQYF. Supplemented by reference TRBV7-6 and TRBJ2-5, the full variable domain reads GAGVSQSPRYKVTKRGQDVALRCDPISGHVSLYWYRQALGQGPEFLTYFNYEAQQDKSGLPNDRFSAERPEGSISTLTIQRTEQRDSAMYRCASSSHGGRGETQYFGPGTRLLVL.

The chain links TRBV9 to TRBJ2-2; D assignment may be TRBD1 or TRBD2 (6 bases each). The V gene's germline CDR1 is SGDLS and CDR2 YYNGEE. The V gene lost 4 bases and the J gene lost 4 bases, with 14 bases spanning the gap. CDR3 size: 15 residues. CDR3 nucleotide sequence: TGTGCCAGCAGCCCCGGCGGAGGGGGCACCGGGGAGCTGTTTTTT. Amino acids: CASSPGGGGTGELFF.

V gene TRBV4-3 combines with J gene TRBJ2-1; no reliable D call. The V gene lost 1 base and the J gene lost 6 bases, with 13 bases spanning the gap. Germline V gene sequence: CDR1 LGHNA, CDR2 YSLEER. The CDR3 consists of 15 residues. This CDR3 reads CASSQVPPEGNEQFF. DNA for the CDR3: TGCGCCAGCAGCCAAGTACCCCCGGAAGGCAATGAGCAGTTCTTC.

This clone was observed a few times. The gene calls are TRBV9 and TRBJ2-3; D unclear. Germline V gene lookup returns CDR1 SGDLS and CDR2 YYNGEE. This CDR3 has 12 residues. Trimming took 4 bases from V and 4 from J, leaving 7 bases between them. In DNA form, the CDR3 reads TGTGCCAGCAGCCCGACTTCAGATACGCAGTATTTT. Amino acids: CASSPTSDTQYF. The whole variable domain, remainder taken from reference TRBV9 and TRBJ2-3, is DSGVTQTPKHLITATGQRVTLRCSPRSGDLSVYWYQQSLDQGLQFLIQYYNGEERAKGNILERFSAQQFPDLHSELNLSSLELGDSALYFCASSPTSDTQYFGPGTRLTVL.

This clone was seen a few times. The chain has TRBV28 and TRBJ1-1; D unresolved. The CDR3 length is 12 residues. Trimming took 7 bases from V and 4 from J, leaving 10 bases between them. The germline V gene has CDR1 MDHEN and CDR2 SYDVKM. CDR3 region: CASNVAPTEAFF. CDR3 bases: TGTGCCAGCAATGTGGCCCCCACTGAAGCTTTCTTT.

V and J are TRBV6-1 and TRBJ2-5, with 7 bases that match TRBD2. CDR1 is MNHNS, CDR2 SASEGT, per germline. This CDR3 has 14 amino acids. V lost 3 bases, J lost 2 bases, and 3 bases stayed unmatched. The CDR3 loop reads CASSDSGGQETQYF. For the CDR3, the DNA is TGTGCCAGCAGTGATTCCGGGGGGCAAGAGACCCAGTACTTC.

The rearrangement uses TRBV30 and TRBJ2-3; D unclear. Germline V gives CDR1 GTSNPN, CDR2 SVGIG (reference sequence). V was shortened by 0 bases and J by 4 bases, with 11 bases between the two germline ends. The CDR3 has 14 amino acids. The DNA for the CDR3 is TGTGCCTGGAGTGTCGATATCTACCCAGATACGCAGTATTTT. Translation gives CAWSVDIYPDTQYF.

The gene calls are TRBV9 and TRBJ2-3, with D perhaps matching TRBD2 (5 bases). Germline lookup yields CDR1 SGDLS and CDR2 YYNGEE. The CDR3 is made up of 12 amino acids. V lost 5 bases and J lost 3, with 7 bases in between. In DNA form, the CDR3 reads TGTGCCAGCAGTAGGGAGACAGATACGCAGTATTTT. Amino acid sequence: CASSRETDTQYF.

The J gene is TRBJ2-5, the V gene TRBV6-1; weak D call: TRBD1 (5 bases). Germline V gives CDR1 MNHNS, CDR2 SASEGT. This CDR3 has 13 amino acids. Trimming left V 7 bases short and J 7 bases short, with 16 bases between. The CDR3 region is CASKMTASGTQYF. The CDR3 DNA sequence: TGTGCCAGCAAAATGACAGCTTCTGGGACCCAGTACTTC.

J is TRBJ2-3 and V is TRBV10-3; 7 bases are shared with TRBD1. Germline V gene sequence: CDR1 ENHRY, CDR2 SYGVKD. This CDR3 region has 12 residues. The V and J ends lost 9 bases and 4 bases, in that order; junction bases with no gene match: 4. CDR3 in amino acids: CAIQGSADTQYF. CDR3 in DNA: TGTGCCATACAGGGGAGCGCAGATACGCAGTATTTT.

Concerning this clone itself: Other nucleotide sequences in the sample specify the same CDR3. This chain links TRBV18 with TRBJ2-1, with 13 bases aligning to TRBD2. Germline assignment: CDR1 KGHSH and CDR2 LQKENI. This CDR3 is built from 16 residues. The trim removed 6 bases at V and 2 bases at J, leaving 4 bases unmatched. The CDR3 coding sequence is TGTGCCAGCTCGCCTGGGACTAGCGGGACCTACAATGAGCAGTTCTTC. Protein: CASSPGTSGTYNEQFF.

This chain connects TRBV4-3 to TRBJ2-3; 8 bases are shared with TRBD2. The CDR3 length is 17 residues. Per the germline V gene, CDR1 is LGHNA and CDR2 is YSLEER. V lost 6 bases, J lost 1 base, and 12 bases stayed unmatched. Here the CDR3 DNA reads TGCGCCAGCAGTAAAACGGGAGGGCCAGTTGGCACAGATACGCAGTATTTT. It codes for CASSKTGGPVGTDTQYF.

J is TRBJ2-2 and V is TRBV5-5; weak D call: TRBD2 (6 bases). Germline CDR1 is SGHKS and CDR2 is YYEKEE (reference sequence). This CDR3 is built from 14 residues. The V end lost 3 bases, the J end lost 2 bases, and 8 bases lay between the germline ends. CDR3: CASSWRGNTGELFF. In nucleotides, the CDR3 is TGTGCCAGCAGCTGGAGGGGTAACACCGGGGAGCTGTTTTTT.

This clone was observed at least ten times. Other DNA sequences from this sample encode an identical CDR3 as well. The V and J genes are TRBV2 and TRBJ1-2, with 8 bases that match TRBD1. Germline values: CDR1 SNHLY, CDR2 FYNNEI. CDR3 size: 15 residues. V lost 2 bases to trimming and J lost 2 bases; unmatched junction nucleotides: 4. For the CDR3, the DNA is TGTGCCAGCAGTGAAACCCGGACAGGGAACTATGGCTACACCTTC. This gives the protein CASSETRTGNYGYTF. The entire variable domain, with the rest obtained from reference TRBV2 and TRBJ1-2, is as follows: EPEVTQTPSHQVTQMGQEVILRCVPISNHLYFYWYRQILGQKVEFLVSFYNNEISEKSEIFDDQFSVERPDGSNFTLKIRSTKLEDSAMYFCASSETRTGNYGYTFGSGTRLTVV.

The chain recombines TRBV7-9 with TRBJ2-1; D is ambiguous. V was shortened by 2 bases and J by 4 bases, with 9 bases between the two germline ends. The CDR3 has 14 residues. Germline V gene sequence: CDR1 SEHNR, CDR2 FQNEAQ (reference sequence). The CDR3 sequence is CASSLLQQYNEQFF. The CDR3 nucleotides are TGTGCCAGCAGCTTATTGCAGCAATACAATGAGCAGTTCTTC.

This clone showed up just a few times. The chain links TRBV9 to TRBJ2-1, with TRBD2 identical over 8 bases. The junction had 4 bases not matched to a gene; V was cut back by 2 bases and J by 6 bases. The germline V gene has CDR1 SGDLS and CDR2 YYNGEE. The CDR3 sequence is 14 residues long. The CDR3, as DNA: TGTGCCAGCAGCGTGTTCCTAGCGGGCAATGAGCAGTTCTTC. This sequence encodes CASSVFLAGNEQFF.

The gene calls are TRBV7-9 and TRBJ2-1; possibly TRBD2 for D (6 bases). V lost 6 bases and J lost 10, with 13 bases in between. The CDR3 sequence is 12 residues long. Germline values: CDR1 SEHNR, CDR2 FQNEAQ (reference sequence). The CDR3 spells CASSRREREQFF. The CDR3 DNA follows: TGTGCCAGCAGTCGGCGGGAAAGAGAGCAGTTCTTC.

The CDR3 nucleotides are TGTGCCAGCAGTCAGCTTCCGGGACTAGCAGGGGTCGAGCAGTACTTC. Translation gives CASSQLPGLAGVEQYF. The gene calls are TRBV2 and TRBJ2-7; 9 bases map to TRBD2. This CDR3 has 16 residues. In germline, CDR1 is SNHLY, CDR2 FYNNEI. V lost 5 bases and J lost 6; bases outside the gene matches: 14.